The 8 T cell receptor beta chains below all came from one sample that was sequenced in a study of control samples from healthy donors and cancer patients. Using immunoSEQ multiplex PCR, the repertoire was profiled, and TCRdb retains in-frame clones only, with some absent. The sample comprises around 19,000 clones, 82% of which are singletons, and around 26% rests with the top ten. The specimen sequenced was PBMCs. These receptors all come from a man older than 75 with head and neck cancer.

V is TRBV2 and J is TRBJ2-7, with D possibly being TRBD1 (5 bases). In germline, CDR1 is SNHLY, CDR2 FYNNEI. V lost 0 bases and J lost 3, with 12 bases in between. This CDR3 region has 15 residues. The CDR3 DNA is TGTGCCAGCAGTGAAGCGCTGGGGCCCTACTACGAGCAGTACTTC. Its translation is CASSEALGPYYEQYF.

This chain connects TRBV5-6 to TRBJ1-1, with D unresolved. CDR1 SGHDT and CDR2 YYEEEE come from the germline V gene. The CDR3 covers 15 residues. V lost 2 bases and J 0 bases, leaving 11 bases between the germline ends. CDR3 sequence (DNA): TGTGCCAGCAGCTTACCGGGTGCCCTGAACACTGAAGCTTTCTTT. This encodes CASSLPGALNTEAFF.

In this sample, this clone turned up a few times. The chain links TRBV3-1 (or the pseudogene TRBV3-2) to TRBJ1-1; no reliable D call. This CDR3 region has 13 residues. Germline V lookup: CDR1 LGHDT, CDR2 YNNKEL (reference sequence). V lost 4 bases and J 2 bases, leaving 8 bases between the germline ends. The CDR3 nucleotides are TGTGCCAGCAGCCCAACCTTAAACACTGAAGCTTTCTTT. Protein product: CASSPTLNTEAFF.

The V call is TRBV28, the J call TRBJ1-2; 8 bases fit TRBD1. The germline CDR1 and CDR2 sequences are MDHEN and SYDVKM. This CDR3 is built from 14 residues. The ends lost 4 bases at V and 5 bases at J; junction bases unmatched: 6. CDR3 nucleotides: TGTGCCAGCAGTTCGGGTGGACAGGGATATGGCTACACCTTC. Translation: CASSSGGQGYGYTF.

V and J are TRBV4-3 and TRBJ2-2; no clear D. V was shortened by 1 base and J by 2 bases, with 8 bases between the two germline ends. The germline CDR1 and CDR2 sequences are LGHNA and YSLEER. The length of the CDR3 is 15 residues. CDR3: CASSQAALNTGELFF. The CDR3, as DNA: TGCGCCAGCAGCCAAGCGGCATTAAACACCGGGGAGCTGTTTTTT.

This chain uses TRBV10-3 with TRBJ2-7, with unresolved D. The CDR3 is made up of 12 amino acids. Trimming left V 0 bases short and J 9 bases short, with 9 bases between. The V gene's germline CDR1 is ENHRY and CDR2 SYGVKD. As DNA, the CDR3 is TGTGCCATCAGTGAGTCGTTGTCCGGGCAGTACTTC. It codes for CAISESLSGQYF.

The genes are TRBV19 and TRBJ2-4, with D perhaps matching TRBD2 (5 bases). The germline gives CDR1 LNHDA, CDR2 SQIVND (reference sequence). CDR3 length: 18 residues. V gave up 7 bases and J gave up 4 bases, with 26 bases separating them. CDR3 sequence: CASNHWVGMKAEKNIQYF. DNA of the CDR3: TGTGCCAGTAACCATTGGGTCGGGATGAAAGCGGAAAAAAACATTCAGTACTTC.

This chain uses TRBV3-1 (or the pseudogene TRBV3-2) with TRBJ1-4, with TRBD1 matching 10 bases. Germline trimming cut 4 bases from V and 5 bases from J; bases unmatched to any gene: 4. CDR1 and CDR2 (germline): LGHDT, YNNKEL (reference sequence). The CDR3 has 15 residues. CDR3 DNA sequence: TGTGCCAGCAGCCCGTGGACAGGGGGGAATGAAAAACTGTTTTTT. This gives the protein CASSPWTGGNEKLFF.